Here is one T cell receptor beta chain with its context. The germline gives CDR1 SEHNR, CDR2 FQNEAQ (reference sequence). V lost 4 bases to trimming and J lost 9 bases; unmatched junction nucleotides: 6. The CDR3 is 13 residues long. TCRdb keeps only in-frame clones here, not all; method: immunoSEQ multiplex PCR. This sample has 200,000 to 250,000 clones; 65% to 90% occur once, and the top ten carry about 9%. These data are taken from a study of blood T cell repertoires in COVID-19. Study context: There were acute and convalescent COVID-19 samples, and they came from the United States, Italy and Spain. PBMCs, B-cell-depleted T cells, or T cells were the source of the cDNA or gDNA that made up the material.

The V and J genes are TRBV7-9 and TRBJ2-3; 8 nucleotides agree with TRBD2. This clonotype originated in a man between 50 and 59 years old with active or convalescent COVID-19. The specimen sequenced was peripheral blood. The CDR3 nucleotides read TGTGCCAGCAGCTCCTTATCTAGCGGGACGCAGTATTTT. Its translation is CASSSLSSGTQYF.